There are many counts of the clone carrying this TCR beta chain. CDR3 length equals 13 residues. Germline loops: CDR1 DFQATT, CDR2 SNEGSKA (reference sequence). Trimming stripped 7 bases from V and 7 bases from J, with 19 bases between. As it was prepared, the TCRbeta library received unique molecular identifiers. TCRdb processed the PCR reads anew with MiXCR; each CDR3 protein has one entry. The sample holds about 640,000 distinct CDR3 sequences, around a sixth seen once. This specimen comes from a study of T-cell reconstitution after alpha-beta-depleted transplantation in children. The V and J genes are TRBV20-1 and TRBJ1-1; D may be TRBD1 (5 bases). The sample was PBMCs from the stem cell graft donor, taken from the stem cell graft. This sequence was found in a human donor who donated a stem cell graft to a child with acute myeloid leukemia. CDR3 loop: CSVVMWQGSEAFF. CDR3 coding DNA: TGCAGTGTTGTCATGTGGCAGGGAAGTGAAGCTTTCTTT.